This T cell receptor (beta chain) originates from a study of shared clonotypes between healthy human individuals. Using immunoSEQ multiplex PCR, the repertoire was profiled, and TCRdb retains in-frame clones only, with some absent. The table shows approximately 1,500,000 clones, with roughly 97% occurring only once. CDR1 SNHLY and CDR2 FYNNEI come from the germline V gene. This CDR3 has 13 amino acids. The V and J ends lost 6 bases and 4 bases respectively, with 10 bases between them. Each sample came from a Caucasian adult donor living in Nashville, Tennessee. The V call is TRBV2, the J call TRBJ1-5, with a possible D match to TRBD1 (5 bases). This TCR was sampled from a young man in good health. The sequencing input was naive CD4+ T cells sorted from blood. Stated subset: CD45RA+ positively selected. DNA of the CDR3: TGTGCCAGCAGCTCGGGGGAAAATCAGCCCCAGCATTTT. Its protein product is CASSSGENQPQHF.